Listed below are T cell receptor beta chains from one sample, sequenced in a study of cytomegalovirus exposure and HLA in healthy donors. This table comes from immunoSEQ multiplex PCR, and its TCRdb copy is limited to in-frame clones, with some not included. The table lists about 98,000 clones, more than 60% of them singletons. Source material: PBMCs. The receptor source for this set is a man aged 45-60 years in good health and CMV-seronegative. Each CDR3 is given with its conserved first and last residue. The order of the fields is D gene, J gene, V gene, clone size, CDR3 protein, CDR3 DNA. D genes are given only for firm matches. Clone size is stated in some rows and not others, as once, few, many or a class when expanded.

>TRBD2|TRBJ2-7|TRBV6-6|-
CASQREGGQYF
TGTGCCAGCCAGCGGGAGGGAGGGCAGTACTTC
>TRBD1|TRBJ1-2|TRBV5-4|-
CASSSGVGGAGGYTF
TGTGCCAGCAGCTCGGGCGTAGGGGGCGCTGGGGGCTACACCTTC
>-|TRBJ2-7|TRBV7-2|-
CASSAIGYEQYF
TGTGCCAGCAGCGCCATCGGTTACGAGCAGTACTTC
>TRBD1|TRBJ1-2|TRBV28|-
CASSVHRGYGYTF
TGTGCCAGCAGTGTACACAGGGGTTATGGCTACACCTTC
>-|TRBJ1-6|TRBV27|-
CASSLSPAGDNSPLHF
TGTGCCAGCAGTTTATCTCCCGCAGGGGATAATTCACCCCTCCACTTT
>-|TRBJ1-1|TRBV6-4|-
CASSARDENTEAFF
TGTGCCAGCAGTGCACGGGATGAGAACACTGAAGCTTTCTTT
>TRBD1|TRBJ2-7|TRBV28|-
CASVQGAPYEQYF
TGTGCCAGCGTACAGGGGGCGCCCTACGAGCAGTACTTC
>-|TRBJ2-1|TRBV9|few
CASSPSSVQRYNEQFF
TGTGCCAGCAGCCCATCCAGTGTTCAGCGCTACAATGAGCAGTTCTTC
>-|TRBJ2-7|TRBV7-9|-
CASSLSTGSVWAYEQYF
TGTGCCAGCAGCTTATCGACAGGATCTGTATGGGCCTACGAGCAGTACTTC
>-|TRBJ1-6|TRBV6-1|once
CASSEQRQHNSPLHF
TGTGCCAGCAGTGAACAACGACAGCATAATTCACCCCTCCACTTT
>-|TRBJ1-1|TRBV27|-
CASKQQGGISEAFF
TGTGCCAGCAAACAACAGGGTGGAATCTCTGAAGCTTTCTTT
>-|TRBJ1-4|TRBV21-1|-
CAGSRQGHATNEKLFF
TGTGCCGGCTCCAGACAGGGTCATGCAACTAATGAAAAACTGTTTTTT
>-|TRBJ1-5|TRBV27|few
CASSLRSNQPQHF
TGTGCCAGCAGTTTGAGAAGCAATCAGCCCCAGCATTTT
>-|TRBJ1-6|TRBV14|-
CASSQNSHSPLHF
TGTGCCAGCAGCCAAAACAGCCATTCACCCCTCCACTTT